One and the same sample provided the 13 T cell receptor beta chains below, sequenced in a study of T cell responses to AZD1222 COVID-19 vaccine. Method: immunoSEQ multiplex PCR; TCRdb's copy keeps in-frame clones and lacks some. The profile shows some 190,000 clones, 75% to 90% of them singletons. The sequencing used peripheral blood, collected on day 0 of AZD1222 vaccination. The receptors derive from an adult in good health.

The chain uses TRBV6-1 and TRBJ1-2; D ambiguous. Germline lookup yields CDR1 MNHNS and CDR2 SASEGT. CDR3 size: 16 residues. The ends were cut back, 4 bases at V and 1 base at J, with 16 bases in the middle. CDR3 protein: CASSGQNRGINYGYTF. The CDR3, as DNA: TGTGCCAGCAGTGGACAAAACAGAGGAATTAACTATGGCTACACCTTC.

V gene TRBV12-3 or TRBV12-4 combines with J gene TRBJ2-7; perhaps TRBD2 as D (5 bases). The CDR3 covers 13 residues. V dropped 5 bases and J dropped 4 bases, with 12 bases sitting between them. CDR3 sequence (DNA): TGTGCCAGCAGTCCAGGACTGGGATACGAGCAGTACGTC. This translates into CASSPGLGYEQYV.

The chain joins TRBV11-2 to TRBJ1-2, with 9 bases matching TRBD1. The CDR3 spans 14 residues. In germline, CDR1 is SGHAT, CDR2 FQNNGV. V shed 5 bases and J 6 bases; nucleotides not matched to a gene: 7. CDR3 sequence reads: CASSQDRGTNGYTF. The DNA for the CDR3 is TGTGCCAGCAGCCAGGACAGGGGCACAAATGGCTACACCTTC.

The chain couples TRBV10-3 to TRBJ2-5; tentatively, D is TRBD2 (6 bases). Per germline, CDR1 ENHRY and CDR2 SYGVKD. This CDR3 has 16 residues. V was shortened by 2 bases and J by 5 bases, with 18 bases between the two germline ends. DNA for the CDR3: TGTGCCATCAGTGAGCCGACCGGGAGCCTAAAGGAGACCCAGTACTTC. It specifies CAISEPTGSLKETQYF.

V is TRBV24-1 and J is TRBJ2-1; weak D call: TRBD1 (6 bases). Germline-derived CDR1 and CDR2 are KGHDR and SFDVKD. The length of the CDR3 is 13 residues. The V gene lost 7 bases and the J gene lost 10 bases, with 16 bases spanning the gap. The CDR3 coding sequence is TGTGCCACCAGGAAACCAACAGGGAGCGAGCAGTTCTTC. This codes for CATRKPTGSEQFF.

The rearrangement uses TRBV7-2 and TRBJ2-1, with 8 bases lining up with TRBD2. This CDR3 contains 18 residues. V shed 5 bases and J 8 bases; nucleotides not matched to a gene: 20. Germline CDR1 reads SGHTA; CDR2 reads FQGNSA. The CDR3 DNA reads as TGTGCCAGCAGCCCCGGGAGGCGGGGGGCCCTAATGGCCTATGAGCAGTTCTTC. Translation gives CASSPGRRGALMAYEQFF.

This sequence joins TRBV6-1 and TRBJ1-1, with D perhaps matching TRBD1 (6 bases). This CDR3 is built from 13 residues. Per the germline V gene, CDR1 is MNHNS and CDR2 is SASEGT. Trimming shortened V by 7 bases and J by 5 bases, and 14 bases separated the two germline ends. The CDR3, as DNA: TGTGCCAGCACGGGCCAGGGGAAAACTGAAGCTTTCTTT. It yields the protein CASTGQGKTEAFF.

This clone has only one observation. V usage is TRBV12-2 and J usage is TRBJ1-2. TRBV12-2 is annotated as a pseudogene. The CDR3 is 15 residues long. The CDR3 here is CASRLWRQSDYGYTF. The CDR3 nucleotides are TGTGCAAGTCGCTTGTGGAGGCAGTCGGACTATGGCTACACCTTC.

The rearrangement links TRBV7-9 to TRBJ1-4, with 9 nucleotides matching TRBD1. The length of the CDR3 is 14 residues. Germline-derived CDR1 and CDR2 are SEHNR and FQNEAQ (reference sequence). V was clipped by 6 bases and J by 8 bases; unmatched bases: 7. DNA for the CDR3: TGTGCCAGCAGACAGGGACAGGGTGGAGAAAAACTGTTTTTT. Translating gives CASRQGQGGEKLFF.

The rearrangement joins TRBV30 to TRBJ1-1, with no clear D. The V gene lost 2 bases and the J gene lost 4 bases, with 20 bases spanning the gap. This CDR3 is built from 16 residues. Germline V gene data show CDR1 as GTSNPN and CDR2 as SVGIG (reference sequence). The CDR3 spells CAWSYRPGGLGTEAFF. The CDR3 DNA follows: TGTGCCTGGAGTTATCGGCCGGGTGGCCTGGGCACTGAAGCTTTCTTT.

V and J are TRBV4-2 and TRBJ2-5; the match to TRBD2 covers 7 bases. The CDR3 runs 15 residues. Germline trimming cut 3 bases from V and 2 bases from J; bases unmatched to any gene: 6. Germline loops: CDR1 LGHNA, CDR2 YNFKEQ. The CDR3, as DNA: TGTGCCAGCAGCCAGGGAAGAGCGGGGCAAGAGACCCAGTACTTC. It is translated as CASSQGRAGQETQYF.

V and J are TRBV2 and TRBJ2-3, with D possibly being TRBD2 (6 bases). Germline loops: CDR1 SNHLY, CDR2 FYNNEI. This CDR3 has 14 residues. V gave up 8 bases and J gave up 11 bases, with 23 bases separating them. CDR3 sequence: CASRGTSRDGRQYF. The CDR3 coding sequence is TGTGCCAGCCGTGGGACTTCCCGGGACGGAAGGCAGTATTTT. Full variable domain (outside the CDR3, taken from reference TRBV2 and TRBJ2-3): EPEVTQTPSHQVTQMGQEVILRCVPISNHLYFYWYRQILGQKVEFLVSFYNNEISEKSEIFDDQFSVERPDGSNFTLKIRSTKLEDSAMYFCASRGTSRDGRQYFGPGTRLTVL.

This clone was observed a few times. This rearrangement joins TRBV19 to TRBJ2-2; no reliable D call. Between the trimmed V and J ends, which lost 9 bases and 1 base, there was a span of 9 bases. In germline, CDR1 is LNHDA, CDR2 SQIVND (reference sequence). The CDR3 is 13 residues long. The CDR3 here is CARRHGNTGELFF. Here the CDR3 DNA reads TGTGCCAGGCGACACGGGAACACCGGGGAGCTGTTTTTT.